This T cell receptor beta chain was sequenced during a study of PD-1 blockade in classical Hodgkin lymphoma. Time point: cycle 4 day 1 (C4D1), after 5 to 7 weeks of nivolumab. Every one of the patients relapsed after autologous stem cell transplantation (brentuximab vedotin exposure was variable). Classification of best responses gave complete response, partial response or progressive disease. This clone was detected only once. Its specificity is unknown. V shed 4 bases and J 7 bases; nucleotides not matched to a gene: 6. Germline CDR1 MNHEY, CDR2 SMNVEV (reference sequence). This CDR3 is built from 13 residues. Whole-study results and caveats: Significantly greater TCR diversity emerged by C4D1 in CD4+ cells but not CD8+ cells. Newly diagnosed patients were said to have less baseline TCR diversity than healthy donors did. Repertoire difference causes, possibly disease activity or prior therapy, remain undefined.

Assay: immunoSEQ multiplex PCR; the TCRdb copy retains only in-frame clones and omits some. The sample has about 32,000 clones, about four fifths seen once. The receptor was isolated from a human donor with classical Hodgkin lymphoma. The chain couples TRBV27 to TRBJ1-1, with 7 positions matching TRBD1. The material sequenced was peripheral blood mononuclear cells (PBMCs), taken before the fourth cycle of nivolumab. The CDR3 DNA sequence: TGTGCCAGCAGTTCTCAGGGGGGGCTTGAAGCTTTCTTT. Its protein product is CASSSQGGLEAFF.